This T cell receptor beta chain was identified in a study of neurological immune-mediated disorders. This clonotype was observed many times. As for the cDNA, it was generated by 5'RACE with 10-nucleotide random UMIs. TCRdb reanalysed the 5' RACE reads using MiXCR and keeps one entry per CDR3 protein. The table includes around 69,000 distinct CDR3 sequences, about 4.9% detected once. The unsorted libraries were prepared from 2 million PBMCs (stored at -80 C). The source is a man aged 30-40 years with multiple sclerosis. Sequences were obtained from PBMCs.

The CDR3 DNA sequence: TGTGCCAGCAGCCTTATTATGGGTACGGCTTTCTTT. Its protein product is CASSLIMGTAFF. The rearrangement joins TRBV7-9 to TRBJ1-1; D is unresolved. V was pared by 5 bases and J by 11 bases, with 15 bases between. Germline assignment: CDR1 SEHNR and CDR2 FQNEAQ (reference sequence). This CDR3 is built from 12 residues.